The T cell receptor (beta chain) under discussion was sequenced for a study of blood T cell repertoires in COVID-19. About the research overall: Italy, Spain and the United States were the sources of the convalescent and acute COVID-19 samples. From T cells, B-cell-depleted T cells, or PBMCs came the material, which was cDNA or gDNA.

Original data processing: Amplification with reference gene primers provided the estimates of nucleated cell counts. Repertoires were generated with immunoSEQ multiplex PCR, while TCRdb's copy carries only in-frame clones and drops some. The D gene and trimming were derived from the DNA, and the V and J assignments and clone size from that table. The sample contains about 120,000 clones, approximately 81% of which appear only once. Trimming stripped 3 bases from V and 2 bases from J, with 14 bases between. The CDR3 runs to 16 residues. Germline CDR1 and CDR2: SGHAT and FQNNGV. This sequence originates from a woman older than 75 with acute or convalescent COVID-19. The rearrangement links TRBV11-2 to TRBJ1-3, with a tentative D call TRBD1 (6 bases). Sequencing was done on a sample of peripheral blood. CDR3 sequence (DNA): TGTGCCAGCAGCTTCTTAGCGTCAGGGGCTGGAAACACCATATATTTT. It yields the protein CASSFLASGAGNTIYF.